This TCR beta chain was captured by sequencing in a study of T cell repertoires in cytomegalovirus infection. TCRdb re-derived calls from the reads in MiXCR, one entry per CDR3 protein. The sample holds 450,000 to 650,000 distinct CDR3 sequences, 26% seen once. This clonotype came up a few times. The V end lost 4 bases, the J end lost 8 bases, and 14 bases lay between the germline ends. This CDR3 region has 13 residues. This TCR derives from a human donor in good health (CMV status not recorded). Some clones in this sample may be carry-over from other donors' samples. Sequencing was carried out using PBMCs. The chain links TRBV12-3 or TRBV12-4 to TRBJ1-2, with a weak D call TRBD1 (5 bases). The CDR3 DNA sequence: TGTGCCAGCAGTTCTACGGGACTCTCGGGCTACACCTTC. It is translated as CASSSTGLSGYTF.